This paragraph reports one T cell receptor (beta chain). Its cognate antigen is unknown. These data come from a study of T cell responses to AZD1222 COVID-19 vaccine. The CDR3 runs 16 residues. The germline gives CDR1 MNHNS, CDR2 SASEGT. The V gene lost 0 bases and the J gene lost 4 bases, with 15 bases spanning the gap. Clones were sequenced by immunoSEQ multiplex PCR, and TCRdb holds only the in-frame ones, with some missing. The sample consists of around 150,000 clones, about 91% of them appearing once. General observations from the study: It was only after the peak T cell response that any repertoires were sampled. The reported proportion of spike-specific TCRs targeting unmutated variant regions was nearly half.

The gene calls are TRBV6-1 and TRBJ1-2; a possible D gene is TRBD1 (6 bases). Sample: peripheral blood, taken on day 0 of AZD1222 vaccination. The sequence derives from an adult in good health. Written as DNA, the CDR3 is TGTGCCAGCAGTGAAGCGCGGGGGGCGCGAAGCTATGGCTACACCTTC. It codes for CASSEARGARSYGYTF.